Listed below are T cell receptor beta chains from one sample, sequenced in a study of radiotherapy plus CTLA-4 blockade in lung cancer. The assay was immunoSEQ multiplex PCR, and TCRdb's table has in-frame clones only and misses some. The sample records approximately 19,000 clones, roughly 86% being singletons. Source: peripheral blood, taken from a patient treated with radiotherapy plus ipilimumab. All receptors derive from a human donor with non-small cell lung cancer whose response to radiotherapy plus ipilimumab could not be evaluated. The CDR3 runs from the conserved cysteine through the conserved F or W. The D gene is left open where the match is weak. The listing skips clone size in some rows; elsewhere it reads once, few, many or a size class.

- | 13 | few | TRBJ2-5 | TRBV2 | CASTAPLQETQYF | TGTGCCAGCACCGCTCCACTCCAAGAGACCCAGTACTTC
TRBD1 | 14 | - | TRBJ1-5 | TRBV6-1 | CASSLTGEYQPQHF | TGTGCCAGCAGTTTGACAGGGGAATATCAGCCCCAGCATTTT
- | 15 | - | TRBJ2-3 | TRBV27 | CASSLGRGSTDTQYF | TGTGCCAGCAGTTTAGGGCGGGGTAGCACAGATACGCAGTATTTT
- | 15 | - | TRBJ2-5 | TRBV4-3 | CASSQGSASQETQYF | TGCGCCAGCAGCCAGGGGAGCGCGAGCCAAGAGACCCAGTACTTC
TRBD2 | 13 | - | TRBJ2-5 | TRBV5-4 | CASRSSGRETQYF | TGTGCCAGCAGGAGTAGCGGGAGAGAGACCCAGTACTTC
- | 15 | - | TRBJ1-2 | TRBV7-2 | CASSFNTGTAGGYTF | TGTGCCAGCAGCTTTAATACAGGGACGGCAGGTGGCTACACCTTC
- | 14 | - | TRBJ1-4 | TRBV7-2 | CASSPPPNNEKLFF | TGTGCCAGCAGCCCCCCCCCTAACAATGAAAAACTGTTTTTT
- | 15 | - | TRBJ2-1 | TRBV27 | CASSSSIARYNEQFF | TGTGCCAGCAGCTCTAGCATAGCCCGATACAATGAGCAGTTCTTC
TRBD2 | 16 | - | TRBJ2-7 | TRBV11-2 | CASRRLAGSKSYEQYF | TGTGCCAGCAGGAGACTAGCGGGGTCGAAGTCCTACGAGCAGTACTTC
- | 13 | few | TRBJ2-3 | TRBV7-9 | CASGTWGSDTQYF | TGTGCCAGTGGGACTTGGGGGTCAGATACGCAGTATTTT
- | 12 | - | TRBJ2-1 | TRBV10-2 | CASTEGLNEQFF | TGCGCCAGCACTGAGGGACTGAATGAGCAGTTCTTC
TRBD2 | 15 | - | TRBJ2-3 | TRBV10-3 | CAIMSLAGGSDTQYF | TGTGCCATCATGTCCCTAGCGGGGGGTTCAGATACGCAGTATTTT
TRBD2 | 15 | - | TRBJ2-1 | TRBV7-9 | CASSLVAGGVNEQFF | TGTGCCAGCAGCTTAGTTGCGGGGGGGGTAAATGAGCAGTTCTTC
- | 15 | - | TRBJ2-1 | TRBV10-3 | CAISESTQRLNEQFF | TGTGCCATCAGTGAGTCGACGCAGCGGCTCAATGAGCAGTTCTTC
- | 11 | once | TRBJ2-3 | TRBV19 | CASSQLDTQYF | TGTGCCAGTAGCCAACTCGATACGCAGTATTTT
TRBD2 | 16 | once | TRBJ2-3 | TRBV5-6 | CASSDSGGAGTDTQYF | TGTGCCAGCAGCGATAGCGGGGGGGCCGGCACAGATACGCAGTATTTT
TRBD1 | 15 | - | TRBJ2-5 | TRBV7-3 | CASSPQPGGVETQYF | TGTGCCAGCAGCCCCCAGCCAGGGGGCGTGGAGACCCAGTACTTC
TRBD2 | 13 | - | TRBJ2-7 | TRBV9 | CASSVRLAGEQYF | TGTGCCAGCAGCGTCAGACTAGCCGGGGAGCAGTACTTC
- | 15 | medium-sized | TRBJ1-4 | TRBV6-5 | CASSGQKLGDEKLFF | TGTGCCAGCAGTGGACAGAAGTTAGGAGATGAAAAACTGTTTTTT
TRBD1 | 16 | - | TRBJ2-2 | TRBV5-1 | CASSLYTGGASGELFF | TGCGCCAGCAGCTTGTACACAGGGGGCGCGTCCGGGGAGCTGTTTTTT
- | 16 | - | TRBJ2-3 | TRBV5-1 | CASSSGFSGSTDTQYF | TGCGCCAGCAGCTCGGGATTTAGCGGTAGCACAGATACGCAGTATTTT
- | 15 | few | TRBJ2-2 | TRBV6-1 | CASSAQAVNTGELFF | TGTGCCAGCAGCGCTCAAGCGGTGAACACCGGGGAGCTGTTTTTT
- | 13 | - | TRBJ2-7 | TRBV28 | CASSAQGWYEQYF | TGTGCCAGCAGTGCACAGGGTTGGTACGAGCAGTACTTC
TRBD1 | 15 | - | TRBJ1-1 | TRBV18 | CASSPQGQGASEAFF | TGTGCCAGCTCACCCCAGGGACAGGGGGCCTCTGAAGCTTTCTTT
- | 12 | - | TRBJ2-3 | TRBV7-2 | CASSPSADTQYF | TGTGCCAGCAGCCCCTCGGCAGATACGCAGTATTTT
- | 15 | - | TRBJ2-1 | TRBV7-6 | CASSLVPQEGNEQFF | TGTGCCAGCAGCTTAGTCCCACAGGAGGGCAATGAGCAGTTCTTC
- | 14 | - | TRBJ2-7 | TRBV6-5 | CASLRGCLTYEQYF | TGTGCCAGCCTCCGGGGATGTCTCACCTACGAGCAGTACTTC
- | 15 | - | TRBJ1-2 | TRBV4-1 | CASSPTSGFSEGYTF | TGCGCCAGCAGCCCAACTTCCGGGTTTTCAGAAGGCTACACCTTC
- | 14 | - | TRBJ1-1 | TRBV11-2 | CASAARVVNTEAFF | TGTGCCAGCGCCGCCAGGGTAGTAAACACTGAAGCTTTCTTT
- | 9 | - | TRBJ1-1 | TRBV20-1 | CSAPPEAFF | TGCAGTGCTCCTCCGGAAGCTTTCTTT
TRBD2 | 14 | - | TRBJ2-7 | TRBV7-2 | CASSLPRPGGEQCF | TGTGCCAGCAGCTTACCACGGCCGGGAGGCGAGCAGTGCTTC
- | 16 | - | TRBJ2-1 | TRBV4-1 | CASSQRAGTLYNEQFF | TGCGCCAGCAGCCAACGGGCGGGAACACTTTACAATGAGCAGTTCTTC
TRBD1 | 17 | - | TRBJ2-1 | TRBV19 | CASIDGSRTGNRNEQFF | TGTGCCAGTATCGATGGGTCCCGGACAGGGAATAGGAATGAGCAGTTCTTC
TRBD2 | 16 | - | TRBJ2-1 | TRBV5-4 | CASRPGLAGMYNEQFF | TGTGCCAGCAGGCCTGGACTAGCGGGGATGTACAATGAGCAGTTCTTC
TRBD2 | 17 | - | TRBJ2-7 | TRBV5-6 | CASSLVSSREGPYEQYF | TGTGCCAGCAGCTTGGTGAGCTCGCGGGAGGGGCCCTACGAGCAGTACTTC
- | 13 | - | TRBJ2-3 | TRBV6-1 | CAGGGGDTDTQYF | TGTGCCGGAGGGGGGGGAGACACAGATACGCAGTATTTT
- | 12 | - | TRBJ2-3 | TRBV28 | CASSSGTDTQYF | TGTGCCAGCAGTTCAGGGACAGATACGCAGTATTTT
- | 15 | - | TRBJ2-6 | TRBV14 | CASSHLSSGANVLTF | TGTGCCAGCAGCCACCTGAGTTCTGGGGCCAACGTCCTGACTTTC
TRBD1 | 17 | few | TRBJ2-5 | TRBV7-6 | CASSWTRDPGTGTTQYF | TGTGCCAGCAGCTGGACCCGGGATCCCGGGACAGGGACGACCCAGTACTTC
TRBD2 | 16 | - | TRBJ2-1 | TRBV9 | CASSLHLLAGGNEQFF | TGTGCCAGCAGCTTACACCTTCTAGCGGGAGGGAATGAGCAGTTCTTC
TRBD2 | 15 | - | TRBJ2-7 | TRBV7-9 | CASSFASGSTYEQYF | TGTGCCAGCAGCTTTGCTAGCGGGAGTACCTACGAGCAGTACTTC
TRBD1 | 14 | - | TRBJ1-2 | TRBV5-4 | CASSPGTGNYGYTF | TGTGCCAGCAGCCCAGGGACAGGGAACTATGGCTACACCTTC
TRBD2 | 18 | few | TRBJ2-3 | TRBV28 | CASSPSRTSGSGTDTQYF | TGTGCCAGCAGTCCTTCCCGGACTAGCGGTTCTGGCACAGATACGCAGTATTTT
- | 13 | - | TRBJ1-1 | TRBV11-2 | CASSRGLDTEAFF | TGTGCCAGCAGCAGGGGACTGGACACTGAAGCTTTCTTT
- | 14 | - | TRBJ1-5 | TRBV19 | CASSIGFSNQPQHF | TGTGCCAGTAGTATCGGTTTCAGCAATCAGCCCCAGCATTTT
- | 15 | few | TRBJ2-7 | TRBV6-6 | CASRNRDLVGYEQYF | TGTGCCAGCAGAAACCGGGATCTAGTCGGCTACGAGCAGTACTTC
TRBD1 | 13 | - | TRBJ2-7 | TRBV5-1 | CASSDRGPDEQYF | TGCGCCAGCAGTGACAGGGGGCCGGACGAGCAGTACTTC
TRBD1 | 14 | - | TRBJ2-7 | TRBV7-9 | CASSSQGAVGEQYF | TGTGCCAGCAGCTCCCAGGGGGCAGTTGGCGAGCAGTACTTC
- | 15 | - | TRBJ1-2 | TRBV4-3 | CASSPTVQADYGYTF | TGCGCCAGCAGCCCTACTGTCCAGGCAGACTATGGCTACACCTTC
- | 13 | - | TRBJ1-2 | TRBV28 | CASSRGLHYGYTF | TGTGCCAGCAGCCGGGGACTGCACTATGGCTACACCTTC
- | 17 | - | TRBJ2-1 | TRBV7-8 | CASSLDPGQLLYNEQFF | TGTGCCAGCAGCTTAGACCCAGGCCAGCTCTTATACAATGAGCAGTTCTTC
TRBD1 | 14 | - | TRBJ2-1 | TRBV5-1 | CASSFGTGEKEQFF | TGCGCCAGCAGCTTCGGGACAGGGGAGAAAGAGCAGTTCTTC
TRBD1 | 15 | - | TRBJ2-7 | TRBV11-3 | CASSHGQGRPYEQYF | TGTGCCAGCAGCCACGGACAGGGCCGTCCCTACGAGCAGTACTTC